The rows below give T cell receptor beta chains drawn from one sample of a study of Tregs in tolerant kidney transplant recipients. The table came from immunoSEQ multiplex PCR; TCRdb's copy has only in-frame clones and leaves some out. Of tens of thousands of clones listed, 90% to 95% were seen once; the top ten hold 4.5% to 5%. What was sequenced was CD8+ T cells from blood. All receptors derive from a human donor in good health. The CDR3 runs from the conserved cysteine through the conserved F or W. D genes are given only for firm matches. Rows give clone size only sometimes, using once, few, many, or a class for an expanded clone.

TRBV2	-	TRBJ2-2	-	TGTGCCAGCAGTGAAGCGGGACACAACACCGGGGAGCTGTTTTTT	CASSEAGHNTGELFF
TRBV6-5	-	TRBJ1-1	-	TGTGCCAGCAGTTACTCCCGGCAGGGGGAAGCTTTCTTT	CASSYSRQGEAFF
TRBV7-9	TRBD1	TRBJ2-7	once	TGTGCCAGCAGCTTAAACAGGGGGCCGCACGAGCAGTACTTC	CASSLNRGPHEQYF
TRBV5-4	-	TRBJ1-1	-	TGTGCCAGCAGCGACAGGCGCCTGAACACTGAAGCTTTCTTT	CASSDRRLNTEAFF
TRBV7-9	TRBD2	TRBJ2-7	-	TGTGCCAGCAGCTCGTTAGCGGGAACATCCTACGAGCAGTACTTC	CASSSLAGTSYEQYF
TRBV10-3	-	TRBJ2-1	-	TGTGCCATCAGTGAGTCGGGGAAATACAATGAGCAGTTCTTC	CAISESGKYNEQFF
TRBV7-9	-	TRBJ1-4	-	TGTGCCAGCAGCAGTAGGGACACAAATGAAAAACTGTTTTTT	CASSSRDTNEKLFF
TRBV6-1	-	TRBJ1-6	-	TGTGCCAGCAGTGAAGCGGTAGTTTATAATTCACCCCTCCACTTT	CASSEAVVYNSPLHF
TRBV2	-	TRBJ2-7	-	TGTGCCAGCAGTCCCTATACGAATACGCAGTACTTC	CASSPYTNTQYF
TRBV15	TRBD2	TRBJ2-2	once	TGTGCCACCAGCAGGGAGGGACTAGCGAACACCGGGGAGCTGTTTTTT	CATSREGLANTGELFF
TRBV11-2	-	TRBJ2-7	-	TGTGCCAGCAGCTTCGACATCAACTACGAGCAGTACTTC	CASSFDINYEQYF
TRBV2	-	TRBJ2-3	-	TGTGCCAGCAGCGACGACACATCCAGCACAGATACGCAGTATTTT	CASSDDTSSTDTQYF
TRBV13	-	TRBJ1-2	-	TGTGCCAGCAGCCCTATCCCGGGAGGACCGGGATTCTATGGCTACACCTTT	CASSPIPGGPGFYGYTF
TRBV4-1	TRBD1	TRBJ2-7	-	TGCGCCAGCAGCCAGTCGACAGGGGGCTCCTACGAGCAGTACTTC	CASSQSTGGSYEQYF
TRBV9	-	TRBJ1-2	-	TGTGCCAGCAGCGTAGAGGGGGTGGATCTATATGGCTACACCTTC	CASSVEGVDLYGYTF
TRBV5-6	-	TRBJ1-4	-	TGTGCCAGCAGCTTCGAGCCGGGGGGACACGGTGAAAAACTGTTTTTT	CASSFEPGGHGEKLFF
TRBV2	TRBD1	TRBJ2-1	-	TGTGCCAGCAGGACAGGGGCGGGTTCATTTTACAATGAGCAGTTCTTC	CASRTGAGSFYNEQFF
TRBV27	-	TRBJ2-1	once	TGTGCCAGCAGTAAAGGGACCGATGACTACAATGAGCAGTTCTTC	CASSKGTDDYNEQFF
TRBV5-6	-	TRBJ1-6	-	TGTGCCAGCAGCAACGGACACAGTACTAATTCACCCCTCCACTTT	CASSNGHSTNSPLHF
TRBV27	-	TRBJ1-3	-	TGTGCCAGCAGTTTTGAACCTCCCGGTATGGACGAAAGCTCTGGAAACACCATATATTTT	CASSFEPPGMDESSGNTIYF
TRBV19	-	TRBJ1-1	-	TGTGCCAGTAGTATCGGCAGGACCACTGAAGCTTTCTTT	CASSIGRTTEAFF
TRBV7-9	TRBD2	TRBJ2-5	-	TGTGCCAGCAGCCGGACTAGCGGGAGCCGAGAGACCCAGTACTTC	CASSRTSGSRETQYF
TRBV18	-	TRBJ1-4	-	TGTGCCAGCTCACCACCGGCGGGGGACGGGGAAAAACTGTTTTTT	CASSPPAGDGEKLFF
TRBV4-1	TRBD1	TRBJ2-1	-	TGCGCCAGCAGCCAAGATGGACAGGGTCGCACAGTGGGCAATGAGCAGTTCTTC	CASSQDGQGRTVGNEQFF
TRBV9	-	TRBJ2-1	-	TGTGCCAGCAGCGTAGGTAGTAGGAGTAATGAGCAGTTCTTC	CASSVGSRSNEQFF
TRBV27	TRBD1	TRBJ1-1	-	TGTGCCAGCGCCCAGGGGGCGTTGGGTGGGACTGAAGCTTTCTTT	CASAQGALGGTEAFF
TRBV29-1	TRBD1	TRBJ2-1	-	TGCAGCGTAGGAGACAGGGACAACTCCTACAATGAGCAGTTCTTC	CSVGDRDNSYNEQFF
TRBV19	-	TRBJ2-7	few	TGTGCCAGTAGTATCACAGAGTACTCCTACGAGCAGTACTTC	CASSITEYSYEQYF
TRBV13	-	TRBJ1-2	-	TGTGCCAGCAGCTTAGTGGGGGTCGACTATGGCTACACCTTC	CASSLVGVDYGYTF
TRBV5-8	-	TRBJ2-6	-	TGTGCCAGCAGCTCCCGGACATCTGGGGCCAACGTCCTGACTTTC	CASSSRTSGANVLTF
TRBV7-6	-	TRBJ1-1	few	TGTGCCAGCAGCTTAGCGGGAATGAACACTGAAGCTTTCTTT	CASSLAGMNTEAFF
TRBV27	TRBD1	TRBJ1-5	-	TGTGCCAGCACCCCGACAGGGTCGAGTCAGCCCCAGCATTTT	CASTPTGSSQPQHF
TRBV7-9	-	TRBJ1-2	-	TGTGCCAGCAGCCCCAGGACCTGGAAGAGCTATGGCTACACCTTC	CASSPRTWKSYGYTF
TRBV5-1	TRBD2	TRBJ2-1	-	TGCGCCAGCAGCTTGTCGTCTAGCGGGGGGATATACAATGAGCAGTTCTTC	CASSLSSSGGIYNEQFF
TRBV27	-	TRBJ1-1	once	TGTGCCAGCAGTTTAATCGTTTGGGGGGCAGGGATGAACACTGAAGCTTTCTTT	CASSLIVWGAGMNTEAFF
TRBV4-2	TRBD1	TRBJ1-1	-	TGTGCCAGCAGCCAAGATTCCGGGACAGGGTGGAGCGACACTGAAGCTTTCTTT	CASSQDSGTGWSDTEAFF